These 23 T cell receptor beta chains originate from one sample sequenced in a study of OX40 agonist ivuxolimab in advanced cancers. Profiling relied on immunoSEQ multiplex PCR, and the TCRdb table lists in-frame clones only, not all of them. The table has roughly 25,000 clones, roughly 76% seen once. The sequencing here drew on CD4+ or CD8+ T cells sorted from blood, taken in a trial of the OX40 agonist ivuxolimab. These receptors were taken from an adult with an advanced solid tumor such as melanoma, head and neck, liver or kidney cancer.

Concerning this clone itself: This likely comes from a read error, as the CDR3 has no conserved phenylalanine or tryptophan at its end. The DNA is left out, because the CDR3 cannot be placed on it with certainty; the CDR3 is given as TCRdb lists it. This chain uses TRBV30 with TRBJ2-3; TRBD2 was called by the table and not checked on the DNA. The CDR3 sequence runs 15 residues, both termini included. Germline V gene data show CDR1 as GTSNPN and CDR2 as SVGIG (reference sequence). The CDR3: CAWSPGGHGTDTPYL.

V and J are TRBV5-5 and TRBJ1-3; no clear D. This CDR3 is built from 17 residues. Germline lookup yields CDR1 SGHKS and CDR2 YYEKEE (reference sequence). The V end was cut by 0 bases, the J end by 0 bases, with 13 bases between. CDR3 sequence: CASSLGFEVGSGNTIYF. CDR3 sequence (DNA): TGTGCCAGCAGCTTGGGATTTGAGGTGGGCTCTGGAAACACCATATATTTT.

The gene calls are TRBV29-1 and TRBJ2-7; the D gene could be TRBD1 or TRBD2 (5 bases each). Trimming removed 3 bases at V and 2 bases at J, with 17 bases between. The CDR3 has 15 residues. Per the germline V gene, CDR1 is SQVTM and CDR2 is ANQGSEA. Here the CDR3 DNA reads TGCAGCGTTGACGGGGCCGGGGCAGCAACCTACGAGCAGTACTTC. It encodes CSVDGAGAATYEQYF.

The chain links TRBV15 to TRBJ1-5; D might be TRBD1 (5 bases). Germline V CDR1 and CDR2: LNHNV, YYDKDF (reference sequence). V lost 8 bases, J lost 0 bases, and 17 bases lay in between. The CDR3 runs to 16 residues. The CDR3 DNA follows: TGTGCCACCGCCTCACGGGACGTTTATAGCAATCAGCCCCAGCATTTT. It specifies CATASRDVYSNQPQHF.

The V call is TRBV29-1, the J call TRBJ2-7; TRBD1 matches at 11 bases. Germline V CDR1 and CDR2: SQVTM, ANQGSEA. V shed 4 bases, J shed 2 bases, and the junction held 4 bases outside the gene matches. The CDR3 runs 14 residues. The CDR3 reads CSVARDRGTYEQYF. The CDR3 nucleotides are TGCAGCGTTGCCCGGGACAGGGGGACCTACGAGCAGTACTTC.

The chain joins TRBV20-1 to TRBJ2-4, with D unresolved. Per germline, CDR1 DFQATT and CDR2 SNEGSKA (reference sequence). The CDR3 spans 11 residues. Trimming took 0 bases from V and 11 from J, leaving 8 bases between them. The CDR3 DNA reads TGCAGTGCTAGAGATCAGGTGGTTCAGTACTTC. Amino acid sequence: CSARDQVVQYF.

The chain links TRBV12-5 to TRBJ2-7; no firm D call. The CDR3 runs to 12 residues. Trimming stripped 7 bases from V and 4 bases from J, with 11 bases between. Germline V gene data show CDR1 as LGHNT and CDR2 as FRNRAP. The CDR3 region is CASAPRVYEQYF. DNA for the CDR3: TGTGCTAGTGCGCCCCGGGTATACGAGCAGTACTTC.

The chain uses TRBV4-3 and TRBJ1-5; D gene ambiguous. CDR1 is LGHNA and CDR2 is YSLEER in the germline V gene. The CDR3 has 16 amino acids. V lost 0 bases, J lost 5 bases, and 14 bases lay in between. The CDR3 bases are TGCGCCAGCAGCCAAGAATACAGCTTCACCGATCAGCCCCAGCATTTT. Its translation is CASSQEYSFTDQPQHF.

This clone has just a few counts. The chain recombines TRBV5-4 with TRBJ2-2, with a possible D match to TRBD1 (5 bases). Trimming took off 4 bases at V and 2 bases at J, with 15 bases between the two ends. In germline, CDR1 is SGHNT, CDR2 YYREEE (reference sequence). The length of the CDR3 is 16 residues. CDR3 in amino acids: CASSPSGGANTGELFF. The CDR3 DNA sequence: TGTGCCAGCAGCCCGTCGGGTGGGGCCAACACCGGGGAGCTGTTTTTT.

The genes are TRBV7-9 and TRBJ2-3; 7 bases are a match to TRBD1. CDR1 is SEHNR, CDR2 FQNEAQ, per germline (reference sequence). The CDR3 runs 17 residues. The V and J ends lost 7 bases and 0 bases, in that order; junction bases with no gene match: 13. CDR3 in amino acids: CASTYGMDRHSTDTQYF. CDR3 sequence (DNA): TGTGCCAGCACATACGGAATGGACAGGCATAGCACAGATACGCAGTATTTT.

The chain is built from TRBV9 and TRBJ1-2, with 9 bases lining up with TRBD1. Germline-derived CDR1 and CDR2 are SGDLS and YYNGEE. The CDR3 covers 16 residues. Trimming cost V 3 bases and J 4 bases; bases outside gene matches: 10. Written as DNA, the CDR3 is TGTGCCAGCAGCGGGGGGACAGGGATCGGTGCCTATGGCTACACCTTC. Its translation is CASSGGTGIGAYGYTF.

V gene TRBV30 combines with J gene TRBJ2-5; 8 positions match TRBD1. Germline-derived CDR1 and CDR2 are GTSNPN and SVGIG (reference sequence). With 1 base clipped from V and 0 bases from J, the junction kept 7 bases outside the gene matches. The CDR3 spans 16 residues. In nucleotides, the CDR3 is TGTGCCTGGAGTGACCCGGGACAGGACAACCAAGAGACCCAGTACTTC. It encodes CAWSDPGQDNQETQYF.

The CDR3 loop reads CASSPSDRTNYGYTF. The CDR3 nucleotides are TGTGCCAGCAGCCCCTCCGACAGGACTAACTATGGCTACACCTTC. The V call is TRBV5-5, the J call TRBJ1-2; TRBD1 might be the D (6 bases). Germline CDR1 and CDR2: SGHKS and YYEKEE (reference sequence). Trimming shortened V by 4 bases and J by 0 bases, and 13 bases separated the two germline ends. CDR3 length: 15 amino acids.

The chain links TRBV2 to TRBJ1-5, with 7 bases lining up with TRBD1. The CDR3 sequence is 15 residues long. J gave up 3 bases and V 3 bases, and 5 bases lay outside the gene matches. CDR1 SNHLY and CDR2 FYNNEI come from the germline V gene. The CDR3 nucleotides read TGTGCCAGCAGTGATTCCGGGACAGACAATCAGCCCCAGCATTTT. This translates into CASSDSGTDNQPQHF.

This rearrangement joins TRBV27 to TRBJ2-3; D is possibly TRBD1 or TRBD2 (5 bases each). Trimming took off 1 base at V and 4 bases at J, with 12 bases between the two ends. Germline V lookup: CDR1 MNHEY, CDR2 SMNVEV (reference sequence). The CDR3 covers 15 residues. CDR3 nucleotides: TGTGCCAGCAGTTTATTCGGTCCGGGGCCAGATACGCAGTATTTT. Translating gives CASSLFGPGPDTQYF.

The chain uses TRBV2 and TRBJ2-3, with 11 bases aligning to TRBD2. Germline values: CDR1 SNHLY, CDR2 FYNNEI. This CDR3 has 15 residues. With 11 bases clipped from V and 7 bases from J, the junction kept 14 bases outside the gene matches. The CDR3 DNA reads as TGTGCCGCTCCCCCGGGACTAGCGGACCTATATACGCAGTATTTT. Its translation is CAAPPGLADLYTQYF.

In its sample, this clone ranks as medium-sized. This sequence joins TRBV5-4 and TRBJ2-1, with TRBD2 as a possible D gene (6 bases). V lost 5 bases to trimming and J lost 9 bases, with 12 bases between them. In germline, CDR1 is SGHNT, CDR2 YYREEE (reference sequence). The CDR3 extends over 12 amino acids. The DNA for the CDR3 is TGTGCCAGCAGACGCGGGGATAGTGAGCAGTTCTTC. It encodes CASRRGDSEQFF. The full variable domain, in which reference TRBV5-4 and TRBJ2-1 provide the parts outside the CDR3, is ETGVTQSPTHLIKTRGQQVTLRCSSQSGHNTVSWYQQALGQGPQFIFQYYREEENGRGNFPPRFSGLQFPNYSSELNVNALELDDSALYLCASRRGDSEQFFGPGTRLTVL.

The V call is TRBV27, the J call TRBJ2-1; 8 bases line up with TRBD1. Looked up from germline, CDR1 is MNHEY and CDR2 is SMNVEV (reference sequence). The CDR3 covers 16 residues. Germline trimming cut 5 bases from V and 6 bases from J; bases unmatched to any gene: 12. CDR3 nucleotide sequence: TGTGCCAGCAGTCCCAGGGCGGACAGGGTCGCCAATGAGCAGTTCTTC. This translates into CASSPRADRVANEQFF.

By sample fraction, this clone is medium-sized. This chain links TRBV7-8 with TRBJ2-7; possibly TRBD1 or TRBD2 for D (5 bases each). Trimming took off 0 bases at V and 3 bases at J, with 9 bases between the two ends. Germline CDR1 reads SGHVS; CDR2 reads FQNEAQ. This CDR3 has 14 amino acids. Here the CDR3 reads CASSLAGTVYEQYF. The DNA for the CDR3 is TGTGCCAGCAGCTTAGCGGGGACGGTCTACGAGCAGTACTTC.

V and J are TRBV5-8 and TRBJ1-1; the D gene is possibly TRBD1 (5 bases). The V gene lost 4 bases and the J gene lost 2 bases, with 15 bases spanning the gap. The CDR3 is made up of 15 amino acids. The germline gives CDR1 SGHTS, CDR2 YDEGEE. Written as DNA, the CDR3 is TGTGCCAGCAGCCAAGATCCCAGGGCTAACACTGAAGCTTTCTTT. This gives the protein CASSQDPRANTEAFF.

The CDR3 sequence: CASSQEPHPSGGTDTQYF. The CDR3 coding sequence is TGCGCCAGCAGCCAAGAACCCCATCCTAGCGGGGGGACAGATACGCAGTATTTT. This chain connects TRBV4-3 to TRBJ2-3; TRBD2 matches at 11 bases. CDR1 and CDR2 (germline): LGHNA, YSLEER. This CDR3 comprises 18 residues. The junction had 8 bases not matched to a gene; V was cut back by 0 bases and J by 3 bases.

V and J are TRBV6-5 and TRBJ1-1; D might be TRBD1 (6 bases). The germline gives CDR1 MNHEY, CDR2 SVGAGI. V shed 4 bases and J shed 2 bases, with 11 bases lying between them. This CDR3 has 14 amino acids. CDR3 coding DNA: TGTGCCAGCAGTTTGACAGGACTCAACACTGAAGCTTTCTTT. Protein: CASSLTGLNTEAFF.

The chain has TRBV7-9 and TRBJ2-3; D might be TRBD1 or TRBD2, each matching 5 bases. The ends were cut back, 5 bases at V and 2 bases at J, with 20 bases in the middle. Germline V lookup: CDR1 SEHNR, CDR2 FQNEAQ (reference sequence). The CDR3 length is 17 residues. CDR3 in amino acids: CASSPPQGREFTDTQYF. The CDR3 DNA sequence: TGTGCCAGCAGCCCACCCCAGGGACGAGAATTCACAGATACGCAGTATTTT.